Detailed here is one T cell receptor (beta chain). These data originate in a study of blood T cell repertoires in COVID-19. Study context: Italy, Spain and the United States were the sources of the convalescent and acute COVID-19 samples.

The protocol was immunoSEQ multiplex PCR, while the TCRdb copy is restricted to in-frame clones and leaves out a portion. The sample shows some 160,000 clones, around four fifths of them seen only once. In germline, CDR1 is MNHNY, CDR2 SVGAGI (reference sequence). CDR3 length: 13 amino acids. V lost 6 bases to trimming and J lost 2 bases; unmatched junction nucleotides: 4. Sequencing used peripheral blood. The TCR comes from a woman at least 80 years old with acute or convalescent COVID-19. V usage is TRBV6-6 and J usage is TRBJ2-7; TRBD2 matches 7 bases. CDR3 DNA: TGTGCCAGCAGCGATCTAGCGGCCTACGAGCAGTACTTC. Translated, it gives CASSDLAAYEQYF.